This note documents a single T cell receptor beta chain sequence. Its cognate antigen is unknown. This specimen comes from a study of Ad26.COV2.S vaccination and SARS-CoV-2 variants. Sequencing used immunoSEQ multiplex PCR; TCRdb keeps in-frame clones, though not all of them. The sample includes around 500,000 clones, 89% of them seen just once. Treatment of the sample: roughly 18 received Ad26.COV2.S at low or high dose, single or two shots; about 5 received placebo; per-sample allocation not given. On day 63 after the first injection, vaccine and placebo recipients gave samples. The germline CDR1 and CDR2 sequences are MNHEY and SMNVEV (reference sequence). Trimming took 5 bases from V and 6 from J; bases not matched to a gene: 4. The CDR3 sequence is 13 residues long. Findings of the study overall: There was a possibility that the TCR breadth and depth analyses underestimated total T cell responses.

The sequence was obtained from a person between 18 and 59 years old who received the Ad26.COV2.S COVID-19 vaccine or a placebo. The material was peripheral blood, obtained in a trial of Ad26.COV2.S vaccine versus placebo. The chain joins TRBV27 to TRBJ1-5, with 7 bases that match TRBD1. CDR3 sequence: CASSLTGVQPQHF. In DNA form, the CDR3 reads TGTGCCAGCAGTCTTACAGGGGTTCAGCCCCAGCATTTT.